A selection of T cell receptor beta chains follows, all from one sample in a study of T cell responses to AZD1222 COVID-19 vaccine. The table came from immunoSEQ multiplex PCR; TCRdb's copy has only in-frame clones and leaves some out. This sample carries 150,000 to 200,000 clones, about 91% of them seen once, and the ten largest clones take around 1.3%. Material: peripheral blood, obtained 28 days after the second AZD1222 dose. The receptors were gathered from an adult who received the AZD1222 COVID-19 vaccine. Each CDR3 is given with its conserved first and last residue. The order of the fields is clone size, J gene, D gene, V gene, CDR3 protein, CDR3 DNA. The D gene is left open where the match is weak. The size field is filled for only some rows; it gives once, few, many or a size class.

abundance: -; j_gene: TRBJ2-1; d_gene: -; v_gene: TRBV5-1; CDR3aa: CASSLLTNYNEQFF; CDR3nt: TGCGCCAGCAGCTTGTTAACAAACTACAATGAGCAGTTCTTC
abundance: -; j_gene: TRBJ2-7; d_gene: -; v_gene: TRBV11-2; CDR3aa: CASSFRDNSYEQYF; CDR3nt: TGTGCCAGCAGCTTCCGAGACAACTCCTACGAGCAGTACTTC
abundance: -; j_gene: TRBJ2-5; d_gene: TRBD2; v_gene: TRBV14; CDR3aa: CASSQQVGLAHETQYF; CDR3nt: TGTGCCAGCAGCCAACAAGTAGGACTAGCCCACGAGACCCAGTACTTC
abundance: -; j_gene: TRBJ2-3; d_gene: TRBD2; v_gene: TRBV5-1; CDR3aa: CATAGGAGADTQYF; CDR3nt: TGCGCCACCGCCGGGGGGGCGGGGGCAGATACGCAGTATTTT
abundance: -; j_gene: TRBJ1-4; d_gene: -; v_gene: TRBV6-5; CDR3aa: CASRSSRVTNEKLFF; CDR3nt: TGTGCCAGCAGGTCGTCCCGGGTTACTAATGAAAAACTGTTTTTT
abundance: -; j_gene: TRBJ1-1; d_gene: -; v_gene: TRBV19; CDR3aa: CASTLEGDTEAFF; CDR3nt: TGTGCCAGTACCCTCGAGGGCGACACTGAAGCTTTCTTT
abundance: -; j_gene: TRBJ2-7; d_gene: -; v_gene: TRBV6-5; CDR3aa: CASSIRVLSSYEQYF; CDR3nt: TGTGCCAGCAGTATCCGGGTCCTAAGTTCCTACGAGCAGTACTTC
abundance: -; j_gene: TRBJ1-3; d_gene: -; v_gene: TRBV6-1; CDR3aa: CASSDPLRGALGSGNTIYF; CDR3nt: TGTGCCAGCAGTGATCCTCTAAGGGGGGCCCTCGGCTCTGGAAACACCATATATTTT
abundance: -; j_gene: TRBJ2-7; d_gene: -; v_gene: TRBV5-8; CDR3aa: CASSRLTKQYF; CDR3nt: TGTGCCAGCAGCCGATTAACGAAACAGTACTTC
abundance: -; j_gene: TRBJ1-2; d_gene: -; v_gene: TRBV7-9; CDR3aa: CASSLATGYTF; CDR3nt: TGTGCCAGCAGCTTAGCGACCGGCTACACCTTC
abundance: once; j_gene: TRBJ1-6; d_gene: -; v_gene: TRBV30; CDR3aa: CAWSPMGHSPLHF; CDR3nt: TGTGCCTGGAGCCCAATGGGGCATTCACCCCTCCACTTT
abundance: -; j_gene: TRBJ1-2; d_gene: TRBD1; v_gene: TRBV28; CDR3aa: CASGLGDRAGYTF; CDR3nt: TGTGCCAGTGGTTTGGGGGACAGGGCTGGCTACACCTTC
abundance: once; j_gene: TRBJ1-2; d_gene: TRBD1; v_gene: TRBV7-8; CDR3aa: CASSHVSGQGPGYTF; CDR3nt: TGTGCCAGCAGCCACGTCTCAGGACAGGGTCCTGGCTACACCTTC
abundance: once; j_gene: TRBJ2-1; d_gene: -; v_gene: TRBV10-3; CDR3aa: CAISGAVPYNEQFF; CDR3nt: TGTGCCATCAGTGGGGCAGTCCCCTACAATGAGCAGTTCTTC
abundance: -; j_gene: TRBJ1-3; d_gene: -; v_gene: TRBV5-4; CDR3aa: CASSLSGGSGNTIYF; CDR3nt: TGTGCCAGCAGCTTGTCTGGAGGGTCTGGAAACACCATATATTTT
abundance: -; j_gene: TRBJ1-1; d_gene: -; v_gene: TRBV7-9; CDR3aa: CASSPPDGVGAAFF; CDR3nt: TGTGCCAGCAGCCCACCCGACGGCGTGGGGGCGGCTTTCTTT
abundance: -; j_gene: TRBJ2-2; d_gene: -; v_gene: TRBV3-1/TRBV3-2; CDR3aa: CASSQEGGGGGTGELFF; CDR3nt: TGTGCCAGCAGCCAAGAGGGGGGCGGGGGTGGCACCGGGGAGCTGTTTTTT
abundance: -; j_gene: TRBJ1-1; d_gene: -; v_gene: TRBV19; CDR3aa: CASSISPRRPGGEAFF; CDR3nt: TGTGCCAGTAGTATTAGCCCGCGGAGGCCGGGGGGTGAAGCTTTCTTT
abundance: -; j_gene: TRBJ2-5; d_gene: -; v_gene: TRBV28; CDR3aa: CASSSRLTRMGPQETQYF; CDR3nt: TGTGCCAGCAGTTCCCGGTTGACTAGAATGGGGCCTCAGGAGACCCAGTACTTC
abundance: -; j_gene: TRBJ1-5; d_gene: -; v_gene: TRBV19; CDR3aa: CASSVEGGNQPQHF; CDR3nt: TGTGCCAGTAGTGTAGAGGGCGGTAATCAGCCCCAGCATTTT
abundance: -; j_gene: TRBJ2-1; d_gene: -; v_gene: TRBV21-1; CDR3aa: CASLPEGRGGGGEQFF; CDR3nt: TGTGCCAGCTTACCCGAGGGGCGGGGAGGGGGAGGTGAGCAGTTCTTC
abundance: -; j_gene: TRBJ1-1; d_gene: -; v_gene: TRBV7-6; CDR3aa: CASSRETGNTEAFF; CDR3nt: TGTGCCAGCAGCCGAGAGACAGGGAACACTGAAGCTTTCTTT
abundance: -; j_gene: TRBJ1-1; d_gene: -; v_gene: TRBV12-3/TRBV12-4; CDR3aa: CASGPTVNTEAFF; CDR3nt: TGTGCCAGCGGCCCAACAGTGAACACTGAAGCTTTCTTT
abundance: -; j_gene: TRBJ1-6; d_gene: TRBD1; v_gene: TRBV7-9; CDR3aa: CASSLGTGWPLHF; CDR3nt: TGTGCCAGCAGCTTAGGGACAGGATGGCCCCTCCACTTT
abundance: -; j_gene: TRBJ2-7; d_gene: -; v_gene: TRBV21-1; CDR3aa: CASSNSRGLAREQYF; CDR3nt: TGTGCCAGCAGCAATAGCAGGGGGCTAGCGAGGGAGCAGTACTTC
abundance: -; j_gene: TRBJ1-1; d_gene: -; v_gene: TRBV14; CDR3aa: CASSHSGGSTEAFF; CDR3nt: TGTGCCAGCAGCCACTCGGGTGGGTCGACTGAAGCTTTCTTT